These 18 T cell receptor beta chains came from one sample sequenced in a study of T cells after yellow fever vaccination (dated by TCRdb to the late 2010s). Library preparation employed 5' RACE. The sequencing machine was an Illumina NovaSeq 6000. The public reads were quality trimmed at Q25 with fastp and then assembled into clones with MiXCR by TCRdb, keeping productive beta chains. For every CDR3 protein sequence, its rows merge into one entry that carries the most common genes and DNA. In this sample the table shows fewer than 450,000 distinct CDR3 sequences, 4% of which occur a single time. Roughly 26% of the sample belongs to the ten largest clones. The treatment or condition label on this specimen signifies: live attenuated yellow fever vaccine strain. The sequences come from PBMCs, collected 5 days after the yellow fever booster vaccination. The receptors originated from a man younger than 35 who received the YFV17D yellow fever vaccine.

The CDR3 here is CASSQVAGLTDTQYF. CDR3 in DNA: TGCGCCAGCAGCCAAGTGGCGGGGCTCACAGATACGCAGTATTTT. The genes are TRBV4-1 and TRBJ2-3; D is possibly TRBD2 (6 bases). The CDR3 is 15 residues long. Germline loops: CDR1 MGHRA, CDR2 YSYEKL. Trimming removed 1 base from V and 2 bases from J, with 10 bases in between.

The rearrangement joins TRBV5-1 to TRBJ2-7; 7 bases are a match to TRBD2. The CDR3 covers 14 residues. The ends lost 4 bases at V and 5 bases at J; junction bases unmatched: 9. Germline V gene data show CDR1 as SGHRS and CDR2 as YFSETQ. The CDR3 is CASSHPGRSHEQYF. Here the CDR3 DNA reads TGCGCCAGCAGCCATCCCGGGAGGTCCCACGAGCAGTACTTC. The complete variable domain, with remaining parts taken from reference TRBV5-1 and TRBJ2-7, reads KAGVTQTPRYLIKTRGQQVTLSCSPISGHRSVSWYQQTPGQGLQFLFEYFSETQRNKGNFPGRFSGRQFSNSRSEMNVSTLELGDSALYLCASSHPGRSHEQYFGPGTRLTVT.

The chain uses TRBV6-4 and TRBJ2-1; TRBD2 might be the D (5 bases). The CDR3 consists of 12 residues. CDR1 is MRHNA and CDR2 is SNTAGT in the germline V gene. Trimming took 10 bases from V and 4 from J, leaving 11 bases between them. CDR3 sequence reads: CANGNSYNEQFF. In DNA, the CDR3 is TGTGCCAACGGGAACTCTTACAATGAGCAGTTCTTC.

This clonotype was seen ten or more times. The CDR3 DNA reads TGCGCCAGCAGCCAAGATGGCCTAGCGGGGAATGTAGAGACCCAGTACTTC. Amino acid sequence: CASSQDGLAGNVETQYF. The chain recombines TRBV4-3 with TRBJ2-5; 9 bases agree with TRBD2. V gave up 0 bases and J gave up 4 bases; unmatched junction bases: 9. The CDR3 runs 17 residues. CDR1 and CDR2 from the germline V gene are LGHNA and YSLEER.

CDR3 DNA: TGTGCCAGCAGTGGGGGACTCCGGGAGCTGTTTTTT. It translates to CASSGGLRELFF. The V and J genes are TRBV2 and TRBJ2-2, with D possibly being TRBD2 (6 bases). CDR1 is SNHLY and CDR2 is FYNNEI in the germline V gene. The CDR3 is 12 residues long. V lost 4 bases, J lost 9 bases, and 9 bases lay in between.

This clonotype was observed at least ten times. This chain links TRBV7-9 with TRBJ1-6; 7 bases fit TRBD1. Per germline, CDR1 SEHNR and CDR2 FQNEAQ (reference sequence). The CDR3 consists of 13 residues. J gave up 8 bases and V 2 bases, and 0 bases lay outside the gene matches. This CDR3 is CASSLQGDSPLHF. DNA of the CDR3: TGTGCCAGCAGCTTACAGGGGGATTCACCCCTCCACTTT.

This clonotype has ten or more counts. The chain links TRBV12-3 or TRBV12-4 to TRBJ1-3; tentatively, D is TRBD1 (5 bases). Trimming took off 7 bases at V and 1 base at J, with 8 bases between the two ends. CDR3 length: 13 amino acids. The CDR3 coding sequence is TGTGCCAGCATGGAGGGGTCTGGAAACACCATATATTTT. Its translation is CASMEGSGNTIYF.

In this sample, this clonotype turned up a few times. The chain combines TRBV2 with TRBJ2-4; the D gene is possibly TRBD2 (6 bases). Germline lookup yields CDR1 SNHLY and CDR2 FYNNEI. CDR3 size: 14 residues. Between the trimmed V and J ends, which lost 4 bases and 8 bases, there was a span of 15 bases. DNA of the CDR3: TGTGCCAGCAGTGCGGGCTATCGCGGGGACATTCAGTACTTC. It encodes CASSAGYRGDIQYF.

The V call is TRBV5-1, the J call TRBJ1-4; D is perhaps TRBD1 (5 bases). The germline gives CDR1 SGHRS, CDR2 YFSETQ. The CDR3 runs 13 residues. The V end was cut by 4 bases, the J end by 3 bases, with 7 bases between. The DNA for the CDR3 is TGCGCCAGCAGCACGACAGCTAATGAAAAACTGTTTTTT. It translates to CASSTTANEKLFF.

This chain links TRBV7-6 with TRBJ2-1; 9 bases fit TRBD1. This CDR3 has 15 residues. Per the germline V gene, CDR1 is SGHVS and CDR2 is FNYEAQ. With V trimmed by 5 bases and J by 8 bases, 10 bases remained unmatched. CDR3 nucleotide sequence: TGTGCCAGCAGCGGTTACAGGGGGCAACTCTATGAGCAGTTCTTC. Protein sequence: CASSGYRGQLYEQFF.

There are many counts of this clonotype. The chain recombines TRBV15 with TRBJ1-5; D is unclear. Per germline, CDR1 LNHNV and CDR2 YYDKDF (reference sequence). Trimming left V 0 bases short and J 4 bases short, with 1 base between. CDR3 length: 12 amino acids. The CDR3 spells CATSRENQPQHF. The CDR3 DNA reads as TGTGCCACCAGCAGAGAAAATCAGCCCCAGCATTTT.

This clonotype was picked up many times. In nucleotides, the CDR3 is TGCGCCAGCAGGGACGGGACTAGCGGCCTCAATGAGCAGTTCTTC. Amino acid sequence: CASRDGTSGLNEQFF. This chain uses TRBV5-1 with TRBJ2-1; 11 bases agree with TRBD2. The ends lost 5 bases at V and 6 bases at J; junction bases unmatched: 7. The CDR3 spans 15 residues. Germline V gives CDR1 SGHRS, CDR2 YFSETQ.

The table lists this clonotype with many counts. The chain recombines TRBV7-9 with TRBJ1-5; a possible D gene is TRBD1 (5 bases). CDR1 and CDR2 (germline): SEHNR, FQNEAQ (reference sequence). V lost 5 bases and J 7 bases, leaving 21 bases between the germline ends. The CDR3 runs to 16 residues. The DNA of the CDR3 is TGTGCCAGCAGCCCCAGCGGCTGGGGGACGAGGCAGCCCCAGCATTTT. It translates to CASSPSGWGTRQPQHF.

This clonotype was detected many times. The chain couples TRBV4-3 to TRBJ1-6; TRBD1 is a possible D gene (5 bases). The V gene's germline CDR1 is LGHNA and CDR2 YSLEER. V lost 0 bases, J lost 7 bases, and 7 bases lay in between. The CDR3 is 14 amino acids. The CDR3 spells CASSQEWGNSPLHF. The CDR3 DNA reads TGCGCCAGCAGCCAAGAGTGGGGGAATTCACCCCTCCACTTT.

This clonotype was detected ten times or more. The chain joins TRBV7-9 to TRBJ2-7; unclear D gene. The CDR3 spans 15 residues. From germline, CDR1 is SEHNR and CDR2 FQNEAQ (reference sequence). Trimming stripped 1 base from V and 0 bases from J, with 10 bases between. The CDR3 DNA follows: TGTGCCAGCAGCTTAGGACCGAGGAGCTCCTACGAGCAGTACTTC. Protein: CASSLGPRSSYEQYF. Combining the CDR3 with reference TRBV7-9 and TRBJ2-7 gives the whole variable domain DTGVSQNPRHKITKRGQNVTFRCDPISEHNRLYWYRQTLGQGPEFLTYFQNEAQLEKSRLLSDRFSAERPKGSFSTLEIQRTEQGDSAMYLCASSLGPRSSYEQYFGPGTRLTVT.

This clonotype appeared many times. The chain links TRBV20-1 to TRBJ2-1; no firm D call. CDR3 length: 15 amino acids. V was trimmed by 0 bases and J by 0 bases, leaving 9 bases between them. Germline V gives CDR1 DFQATT, CDR2 SNEGSKA (reference sequence). CDR3 nucleotide sequence: TGCAGTGCTAGAGATCGCCTTAGCTCCTACAATGAGCAGTTCTTC. This gives the protein CSARDRLSSYNEQFF.

This clonotype appeared many times. J is TRBJ2-4 and V is TRBV7-9; 10 positions agree with TRBD1. Germline trimming cut 5 bases from V and 8 bases from J; bases unmatched to any gene: 6. The CDR3 consists of 14 residues. Germline CDR1 and CDR2: SEHNR and FQNEAQ (reference sequence). CDR3 loop: CASSQTGTGDIQYF. In nucleotides, the CDR3 is TGTGCCAGCAGCCAAACCGGGACAGGGGACATTCAGTACTTC.

Turning to this clonotype: Possible read error: a much larger clone is one base away. V usage is TRBV5-1 and J usage is TRBJ2-6; D may be TRBD2 (6 bases). The CDR3 has 15 amino acids. Germline CDR1 is SGHRS and CDR2 is YFSETQ. Trimming removed 7 bases at V and 0 bases at J, with 11 bases between. CDR3 coding DNA: TGCGCCAGCCGCGCGGGGTACTCTGGGGCCAACGTCCTGACTTTC. Translating it yields CASRAGYSGANVLTF.